Listed below are T cell receptor beta chains from one sample, sequenced in a study of T cells expressing NK-cell markers. TCRdb reprocessed the 5' RACE reads, keeping one entry per CDR3 protein, no DNA. Seen in this sample are roughly 180,000 distinct CDR3 sequences; the ten most common clones hold roughly 20%. Source material: blood T cells: a sorted CD56 or NKG2C T cell subset, CD4+ or CD8+ T cells, or bulk PBMC T cells (not recorded which). All receptors derive from a woman between 18 and 70 years old in good health. Both conserved end residues are part of each CDR3. Clone size is given for some rows only: seen once, a few or many times, or a class if the clone is expanded.

>TRBV4-2|TRBJ2-7|NA
CASSQERTSYEQYF
>TRBV7-8|TRBJ2-2|NA
CASSSQGAWDGELFF
>TRBV9|TRBJ2-2|NA
CASSPTSRSTGELFF
>TRBV20-1|TRBJ1-4|NA
CSSRANEKLFF
>TRBV6-1|TRBJ1-2|NA
CASREQRLMYGYTF
>TRBV4-2|TRBJ1-1|NA
CASSQPQGSTEAFF
>TRBV5-1|TRBJ1-1|NA
CASSPGTGEAFF
>TRBV6-1|TRBJ2-7|NA
CASSEAGGIAYEQYF
>TRBV4-2|TRBJ1-5|medium-sized
CASSQDLYSHQPQHF
>TRBV2|TRBJ1-6|NA
CASKGQEGSPLHF
>TRBV27|TRBJ1-4|NA
CASTRTGLDEKLFF
>TRBV10-3|TRBJ1-5|NA
CAISEGRDQPQHF
>TRBV7-2|TRBJ2-1|NA
CASSLAAAGGYNEQFF
>TRBV29-1|TRBJ1-5|NA
CSVATGGGIQHF
>TRBV2|TRBJ1-5|NA
CASSEAGAFQPQHF
>TRBV14|TRBJ2-3|NA
CASSQYRGPDTQYF
>TRBV5-1|TRBJ2-7|NA
CASSTNDYEQYF
>TRBV12-3/TRBV12-4|TRBJ2-5|NA
CASSFEPRLGAQYF
>TRBV5-1|TRBJ1-4|NA
CASSSARAGIPATNEKLFF
>TRBV5-1|TRBJ2-1|NA
CASSLGLASSYNEQFF
>TRBV29-1|TRBJ1-4|NA
CSYTGSGDEKLFF
>TRBV5-1|TRBJ1-2|NA
CASSLVGQGSSGYTF
>TRBV4-1|TRBJ1-1|NA
CASSQGRGPSTEAFF
>TRBV7-2|TRBJ2-4|NA
CASSPDRAKNIQYF
>TRBV29-1|TRBJ1-2|NA
CSVGRKPADGYTF
>TRBV6-5|TRBJ1-1|NA
CASSLIAGSRAMNTEAFF
>TRBV27|TRBJ2-7|NA
CASSPPFKSGRAGPVGQYF
>TRBV10-3|TRBJ2-7|NA
CAISEPDTTYEQYF
>TRBV15|TRBJ2-2|NA
CATSRVGGPGTGELFF
>TRBV11-2|TRBJ2-3|NA
CASSPRSGGASTDTQYF
>TRBV7-6|TRBJ2-1|NA
CASSLLARPHNEQFF
>TRBV11-2|TRBJ1-1|NA
CASSSITGRGTEAFF
>TRBV5-6|TRBJ1-1|NA
CASNLRTGKNMNTEAFF
>TRBV3-1|TRBJ2-3|NA
CASSQGLRLPQYF
>TRBV6-1|TRBJ2-7|NA
CASTDPRGTYEQYF
>TRBV7-2|TRBJ2-1|NA
CASSWTMRGGSYNEQFF
>TRBV12-3/TRBV12-4|TRBJ2-2|NA
CASSQWVANTGELFF
>TRBV29-1|TRBJ2-3|NA
CSVGPGAVADTQYF
>TRBV5-1|TRBJ1-4|NA
CASSLEPLPGEKLFF
>TRBV5-4|TRBJ2-3|NA
CASSLVQYSTDTQYF
>TRBV7-8|TRBJ2-3|NA
CASSFGLAGGLSTDTQYF
>TRBV20-1|TRBJ1-1|NA
CSAAGDSMNTEAFF
>TRBV7-2|TRBJ1-5|NA
CASSLSGGSQHF
>TRBV10-3|TRBJ2-5|NA
CAISYLGQGQETQYF
>TRBV12-3/TRBV12-4|TRBJ2-1|NA
CASSGGSGSRFAWEQFF
>TRBV18|TRBJ1-1|NA
CASSPGRQGARVAFF
>TRBV12-3/TRBV12-4|TRBJ1-2|NA
CASSRSQGTGGYTF
>TRBV9|TRBJ2-3|NA
CASSGGPVGLAVDTQYF
>TRBV4-1|TRBJ2-7|NA
CASSQVATAAQEQYF
>TRBV18|TRBJ2-3|NA
CASSINTDTQYF
>TRBV5-6|TRBJ2-3|NA
CASSPGLTVTDTQYF
>TRBV6-1|TRBJ2-3|NA
CASSGPGLNEVQYF
>TRBV20-1|TRBJ2-5|NA
CSARVGSASMETQYF
>TRBV5-1|TRBJ2-3|NA
CASSVGAHIDTQYF
>TRBV2|TRBJ1-2|NA
CASRGRSGAGGYTF